A selection of T cell receptor beta chains follows, all from one sample in a study of persistence of HIV-infected CD4 T cells. Their antigen targets remain unknown. The assay was immunoSEQ multiplex PCR, and TCRdb's table has in-frame clones only and misses some. Found here are more than 30,000 clones, approximately 66% of them singletons; the top ten hold roughly 1.4%. This material consisted of CD4+ T cells sorted from PBMCs after roughly 18-hour stimulation, taken from a patient who received antiretroviral therapy. All receptors come from an adult man with HIV who was CMV-seropositive. Each CDR3 is given with its conserved first and last residue. A D gene is named only where the DNA matches it firmly. Some rows have no size entry. The others give once, few or many, or a class for an expanded clone.

CASSWGQGNQETQYF	TGTGCCAGCAGCTGGGGACAGGGTAACCAAGAGACCCAGTACTTC	NA	TRBV5-6	TRBJ2-5	TRBD1
CATRGGAEEKLFF	TGTGCCACTAGGGGTGGGGCCGAAGAAAAACTGTTTTTT	NA	TRBV24-1	TRBJ1-4	NA
CATSSRGSGELFF	TGTGCCACCAGCAGCAGGGGGTCCGGGGAGCTGTTTTTT	once	TRBV24-1	TRBJ2-2	TRBD1
CASSRFPRAGLDEQYF	TGCGCCAGCAGCCGATTCCCCAGGGCAGGGCTGGACGAGCAGTACTTC	few	TRBV4-1	TRBJ2-7	NA
CASSLGQGLGNTEAFF	TGCGCCAGCAGCTTGGGGCAGGGGTTGGGGAACACTGAAGCTTTCTTT	NA	TRBV5-1	TRBJ1-1	NA
CASRYRQGATEAFF	TGTGCCAGCAGGTATAGACAGGGGGCGACTGAAGCTTTCTTT	NA	TRBV28	TRBJ1-1	TRBD1
CASSSGSLEGLHF	TGTGCCAGCAGCTCCGGATCTTTGGAAGGCCTCCACTTT	few	TRBV7-2	TRBJ1-6	NA
CASSQADSQNQPQHF	TGCGCCAGCAGCCAGGCGGACAGCCAGAATCAGCCCCAGCATTTT	few	TRBV4-1	TRBJ1-5	NA
CASGTGQGVNEQYF	TGTGCTAGTGGTACCGGACAGGGAGTCAACGAGCAGTACTTC	NA	TRBV12-5	TRBJ2-7	TRBD1
CASSFPGTTEAFF	TGTGCCAGCAGTTTCCCCGGGACCACTGAAGCTTTCTTT	NA	TRBV12-3/TRBV12-4	TRBJ1-1	NA
CASSQGEGKLFF	TGTGCCAGCAGCCAAGGGGAGGGGAAACTGTTTTTT	NA	TRBV14	TRBJ1-4	NA
CASSIGGDTNEQFF	TGTGCCAGTAGTATAGGGGGCGACACCAATGAGCAGTTCTTC	NA	TRBV19	TRBJ2-1	NA
CASSRDGLRQPQHF	TGTGCCAGCTCCCGGGACGGCCTGCGACAGCCCCAGCATTTT	NA	TRBV7-8	TRBJ1-5	NA
CASSQESTPRTGELFF	TGCGCCAGCAGCCAAGAGTCCACGCCCCGCACCGGGGAGCTGTTTTTT	once	TRBV4-1	TRBJ2-2	NA
CASGRGKEKLFF	TGTGCCAGCGGCAGGGGAAAGGAAAAACTGTTTTTT	NA	TRBV7-9	TRBJ1-4	NA
CASGLAGGRNEQFF	TGTGCTAGTGGCTTAGCGGGGGGGCGTAATGAGCAGTTCTTC	NA	TRBV12-5	TRBJ2-1	TRBD2